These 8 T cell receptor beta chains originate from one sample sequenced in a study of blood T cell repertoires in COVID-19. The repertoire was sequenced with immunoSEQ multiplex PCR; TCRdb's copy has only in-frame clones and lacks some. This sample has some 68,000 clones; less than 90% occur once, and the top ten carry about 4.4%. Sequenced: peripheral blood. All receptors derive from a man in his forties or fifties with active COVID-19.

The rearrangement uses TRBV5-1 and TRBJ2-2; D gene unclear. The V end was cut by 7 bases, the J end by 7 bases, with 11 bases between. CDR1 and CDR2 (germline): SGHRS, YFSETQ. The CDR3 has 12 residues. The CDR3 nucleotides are TGCGCCAGCCGAACCGAGATCGGGGAGCTGTTTTTT. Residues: CASRTEIGELFF. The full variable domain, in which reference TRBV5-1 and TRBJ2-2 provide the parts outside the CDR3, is KAGVTQTPRYLIKTRGQQVTLSCSPISGHRSVSWYQQTPGQGLQFLFEYFSETQRNKGNFPGRFSGRQFSNSRSEMNVSTLELGDSALYLCASRTEIGELFFGEGSRLTVL.

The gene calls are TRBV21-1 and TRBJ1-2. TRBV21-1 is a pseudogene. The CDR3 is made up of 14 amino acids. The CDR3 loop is CASSKDEGNYGYTF. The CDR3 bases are TGTGCCAGCAGCAAAGACGAGGGTAACTATGGCTACACCTTC.

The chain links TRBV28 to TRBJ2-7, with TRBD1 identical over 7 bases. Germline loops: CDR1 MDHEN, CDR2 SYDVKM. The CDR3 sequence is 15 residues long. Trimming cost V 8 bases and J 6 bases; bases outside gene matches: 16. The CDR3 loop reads CASYQRGRVSGEQYF. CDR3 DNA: TGTGCCAGCTACCAAAGGGGGCGGGTTTCGGGCGAGCAGTACTTC.

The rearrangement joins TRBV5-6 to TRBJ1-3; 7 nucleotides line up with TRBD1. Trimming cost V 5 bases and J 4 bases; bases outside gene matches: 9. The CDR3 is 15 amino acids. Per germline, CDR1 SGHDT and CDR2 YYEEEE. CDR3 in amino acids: CASSHILTGGNTIYF. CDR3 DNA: TGTGCCAGCAGTCACATCTTGACAGGGGGAAACACCATATATTTT.

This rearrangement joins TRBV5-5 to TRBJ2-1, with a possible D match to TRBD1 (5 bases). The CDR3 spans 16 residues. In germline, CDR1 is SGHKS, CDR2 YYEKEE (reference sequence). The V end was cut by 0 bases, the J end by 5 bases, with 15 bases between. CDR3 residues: CASSLVVSVGHNEQFF. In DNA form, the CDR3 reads TGTGCCAGCAGCTTGGTGGTGTCGGTGGGGCACAATGAGCAGTTCTTC.

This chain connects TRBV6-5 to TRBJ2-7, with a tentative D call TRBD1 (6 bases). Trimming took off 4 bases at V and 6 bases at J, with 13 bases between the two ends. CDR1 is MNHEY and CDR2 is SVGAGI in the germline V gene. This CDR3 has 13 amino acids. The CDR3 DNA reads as TGTGCCAGCAGTTCATGGACAGTCCCCGAGCAGTACTTC. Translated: CASSSWTVPEQYF.

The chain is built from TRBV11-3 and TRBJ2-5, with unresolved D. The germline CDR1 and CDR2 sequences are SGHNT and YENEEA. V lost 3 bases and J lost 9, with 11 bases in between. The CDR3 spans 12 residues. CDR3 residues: CASSFEATPQYF. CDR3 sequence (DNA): TGTGCCAGCAGCTTCGAGGCAACCCCCCAGTACTTC.

This CDR3 reads CAWSVQTGDSPLHF. Here the CDR3 DNA reads TGTGCCTGGAGTGTCCAGACAGGAGATTCACCCCTCCACTTT. The chain recombines TRBV30 with TRBJ1-6; maybe TRBD1 (6 bases). The CDR3 has 14 residues. Between the trimmed V and J ends, which lost 0 bases and 8 bases, there was a span of 11 bases. Looked up from germline, CDR1 is GTSNPN and CDR2 is SVGIG (reference sequence).